What follows are 11 T cell receptor beta chains derived from one specimen sequenced in a study of OX40 agonist ivuxolimab in advanced cancers. Library construction relied on the immunoSEQ multiplex PCR assay. TCRdb provides this immuneACCESS table in a form limited to in-frame rearrangements. Some clones are lacking; in checked studies, under half of them reflect an unresolved V gene, and why the rest are absent is not known. Present in this sample are about 79,000 clones, 88% of which were seen just once. The ten most abundant clones make up 4.1% of the sample. The source material was CD4+ or CD8+ T cells sorted from blood, sampled in a trial of the OX40 agonist ivuxolimab. The receptors come from an adult with an advanced solid tumor such as melanoma, head and neck, liver or kidney cancer.

This clone was counted between two and nine times. The chain employs TRBV6-5 and TRBJ1-4; no firm D call. Trimming pared 8 bases from V and 8 bases from J, leaving 21 bases between. Germline V gives CDR1 MNHEY, CDR2 SVGAGI. The length of the CDR3 is 15 residues. The CDR3: CASGELGSTKEKLFF. CDR3 sequence (DNA): TGTGCCAGCGGGGAGCTTGGATCGACGAAAGAAAAACTGTTTTTT.

V is TRBV9 and J is TRBJ2-3, with D possibly matching TRBD1 (5 bases). This CDR3 comprises 15 residues. Germline CDR1 SGDLS, CDR2 YYNGEE. V gave up 0 bases and J gave up 2 bases, with 10 bases separating them. CDR3 amino acids: CASSVGTQVTDTQYF. The CDR3 DNA reads as TGTGCCAGCAGCGTAGGAACACAGGTCACAGATACGCAGTATTTT.

The chain is built from TRBV30 and TRBJ1-5, with TRBD1 as a possible D gene (5 bases). CDR3 length: 13 amino acids. Between the trimmed V and J ends, which lost 2 bases and 5 bases, there was a span of 10 bases. Germline CDR1 GTSNPN, CDR2 SVGIG (reference sequence). The CDR3: CAWSSGGDQPQHF. In DNA form, the CDR3 reads TGTGCCTGGAGTAGCGGGGGGGATCAGCCCCAGCATTTT.

The V call is TRBV7-2, the J call TRBJ2-2; 8 positions match TRBD1. Losses at the gene ends were 6 bases for V and 4 bases for J; bases not matched to a gene: 7. Germline V gene data show CDR1 as SGHTA and CDR2 as FQGNSA. The CDR3 totals 15 residues. The CDR3 loop reads CASSSGQGITGELFF. In DNA form, the CDR3 reads TGTGCCAGCAGTTCCGGACAGGGAATCACCGGGGAGCTGTTTTTT. Complete variable domain (other parts from reference TRBV7-2 and TRBJ2-2): GAGVSQSPSNKVTEKGKDVELRCDPISGHTALYWYRQSLGQGLEFLIYFQGNSAPDKSGLPSDRFSAERTGGSVSTLTIQRTQQEDSAVYLCASSSGQGITGELFFGEGSRLTVL.

This chain links TRBV6-5 with TRBJ1-5; D remains unclear. V lost 9 bases to trimming and J lost 4 bases, with 13 bases between them. This CDR3 region has 13 residues. Germline V gene data show CDR1 as MNHEY and CDR2 as SVGAGI. CDR3 nucleotide sequence: TGTGCCAGTGGAGCATACACGAATCAGCCCCAGCATTTT. Its translation: CASGAYTNQPQHF.

The rearrangement uses TRBV6-5 and TRBJ2-3; D uncertain. Trimming cost V 5 bases and J 3 bases, with 9 bases left between them. CDR1 is MNHEY, CDR2 SVGAGI, per germline. The CDR3 spans 13 residues. For the CDR3, the DNA is TGTGCCAGCAGTGAAGCTTCGACAGATACGCAGTATTTT. Translating it yields CASSEASTDTQYF.

The V gene is TRBV29-1, the J gene TRBJ2-5; the match to TRBD1 covers 9 bases. Germline values: CDR1 SQVTM, CDR2 ANQGSEA. The CDR3 is 15 residues long. J was trimmed by 5 bases and V by 0 bases; bases with no gene match: 7. The CDR3: CSVEDPGQGRETQYF. CDR3 in DNA: TGCAGCGTTGAAGATCCGGGACAGGGCAGGGAGACCCAGTACTTC.

The chain couples TRBV11-2 to TRBJ2-2, with a possible D match to TRBD1 (8 bases). V lost 5 bases, J lost 7 bases, and 14 bases lay in between. Germline values: CDR1 SGHAT, CDR2 FQNNGV. CDR3 length: 14 residues. The CDR3 is CASSKQGGNGELFF. CDR3 coding DNA: TGTGCCAGCAGCAAACAGGGGGGGAACGGGGAGCTGTTTTTT.

V and J are TRBV27 and TRBJ1-1; D remains ambiguous. Germline CDR1 reads MNHEY; CDR2 reads SMNVEV (reference sequence). The V gene lost 5 bases and the J gene lost 4 bases, with 20 bases spanning the gap. CDR3 length equals 16 residues. In DNA form, the CDR3 reads TGTGCCAGCAGTAACCCCGGGCAGTTTTACGGCACTGAAGCTTTCTTT. Protein: CASSNPGQFYGTEAFF.

This clone was recorded once. This rearrangement joins TRBV19 to TRBJ2-1; no reliable D call. Per the germline V gene, CDR1 is LNHDA and CDR2 is SQIVND (reference sequence). Trimming stripped 1 base from V and 6 bases from J, with 13 bases between. The CDR3 is 15 amino acids. The CDR3 sequence: CASSIVRVARNEQFF. As DNA, the CDR3 is TGTGCCAGTAGTATAGTGCGCGTAGCTCGCAATGAGCAGTTCTTC.

The chain combines TRBV2 with TRBJ1-5; perhaps TRBD1 as D (6 bases). The V end was cut by 1 base, the J end by 5 bases, with 9 bases between. CDR1 and CDR2 (germline): SNHLY, FYNNEI. CDR3 length: 14 amino acids. The CDR3 bases are TGTGCCAGCAGTGAAGAACAGGGTCATCAGCCCCAGCATTTT. This codes for CASSEEQGHQPQHF.